The 9 T cell receptor beta chains below were found in one sample sequenced in a study of blood T cell repertoires in COVID-19. The repertoire was sequenced with immunoSEQ multiplex PCR; TCRdb's copy has only in-frame clones and lacks some. The sample consists of tens of thousands of clones, 84% of them appearing once. The sample consisted of peripheral blood. The source is a man between 60 and 75 years old with acute or convalescent COVID-19.

There are a few counts of this clone. V and J are TRBV27 and TRBJ1-4; 7 bases map to TRBD1. The germline V gene encodes CDR1 MNHEY and CDR2 SMNVEV (reference sequence). After removal of 5 bases from V and 5 bases from J, the junction contained 11 bases not matched to a gene. The CDR3 has 16 residues. CDR3 sequence reads: CASSPRRGQINEKLFF. The CDR3 DNA is TGTGCCAGCAGTCCCCGACGGGGACAGATAAATGAAAAACTGTTTTTT.

This clone was detected only a few times. The genes are TRBV10-3 and TRBJ2-5, with D possibly TRBD2 on 5 matching bases. V gave up 4 bases and J gave up 4 bases, with 13 bases separating them. Germline V gene lookup returns CDR1 ENHRY and CDR2 SYGVKD. This CDR3 is built from 14 residues. The DNA for the CDR3 is TGTGCCATCAGTGCTAGAGGGTTCGTAGAGACCCAGTACTTC. Translation gives CAISARGFVETQYF.

For the CDR3, the DNA is TGTGCCAGCAAAACCGGGACAGGGGGACAGCCCCAGCATTTT. It is translated as CASKTGTGGQPQHF. V and J are TRBV2 and TRBJ1-5; 11 nucleotides line up with TRBD1. The CDR3 loop spans 14 amino acids. The V gene's germline CDR1 is SNHLY and CDR2 FYNNEI. The junction had 6 bases not matched to a gene; V was cut back by 7 bases and J by 7 bases. Using reference TRBV2 and TRBJ1-5 for the parts outside the CDR3, the full variable domain is EPEVTQTPSHQVTQMGQEVILRCVPISNHLYFYWYRQILGQKVEFLVSFYNNEISEKSEIFDDQFSVERPDGSNFTLKIRSTKLEDSAMYFCASKTGTGGQPQHFGDGTRLSIL.

This chain connects TRBV4-2 to TRBJ1-6; possibly TRBD1 for D (5 bases). The CDR3 has 16 amino acids. Germline CDR1 LGHNA, CDR2 YNFKEQ. Trimming stripped 0 bases from V and 11 bases from J, with 17 bases between. The CDR3 nucleotides read TGTGCCAGCAGCCAAGATCGTGACAGCCCTGGGGCACCCCTCCACTTT. Encoded protein: CASSQDRDSPGAPLHF.

The chain employs TRBV19 and TRBJ2-1; 12 bases fit TRBD2. Germline V gives CDR1 LNHDA, CDR2 SQIVND (reference sequence). Trimming cost V 6 bases and J 7 bases; bases outside gene matches: 4. This CDR3 is built from 14 residues. This CDR3 reads CASSLAGGPNEQFF. The CDR3 bases are TGTGCCAGTAGCCTAGCGGGGGGGCCTAATGAGCAGTTCTTC.

The J gene is TRBJ1-2, the V gene TRBV7-3, with 10 bases matching TRBD1. The CDR3 sequence is 18 residues long. Germline loops: CDR1 SGHTA, CDR2 FQGTGA. Unmatched junction bases numbered 20, after V lost 5 bases and J lost 8 bases. The CDR3, as DNA: TGTGCCAGCAGCCCGCAAAGGACAGGGGGTGCCGGAGGAGGCGGCTACACCTTC. This gives the protein CASSPQRTGGAGGGGYTF.

The genes are TRBV7-3 and TRBJ1-2; a weak D match, TRBD1 (6 bases). The germline gives CDR1 SGHTA, CDR2 FQGTGA. The CDR3 totals 15 residues. V lost 5 bases and J lost 4, with 17 bases in between. In DNA form, the CDR3 reads TGTGCCAGCAGCCCCACGTCCGGACAGTTCTATGGCTACACCTTC. Translating it yields CASSPTSGQFYGYTF.

This chain connects TRBV2 to TRBJ1-1; D is unresolved. Germline V gene lookup returns CDR1 SNHLY and CDR2 FYNNEI. Deletions cut 3 bases from V and 9 bases from J, with 5 bases between. CDR3 length: 10 residues. CDR3 coding DNA: TGTGCCAGCAGTGATCTTAAAGCTTTCTTT. It codes for CASSDLKAFF. Full variable domain (missing parts from reference TRBV2 and TRBJ1-1): EPEVTQTPSHQVTQMGQEVILRCVPISNHLYFYWYRQILGQKVEFLVSFYNNEISEKSEIFDDQFSVERPDGSNFTLKIRSTKLEDSAMYFCASSDLKAFFGQGTRLTVV.

This sequence joins TRBV7-2 and TRBJ1-4; no definite D call. This CDR3 region has 14 residues. The germline V gene has CDR1 SGHTA and CDR2 FQGNSA. Trimming stripped 1 base from V and 0 bases from J, with 3 bases between. The CDR3 DNA reads TGTGCCAGCAGCTTAGAGCCAACTAATGAAAAACTGTTTTTT. Translation gives CASSLEPTNEKLFF.